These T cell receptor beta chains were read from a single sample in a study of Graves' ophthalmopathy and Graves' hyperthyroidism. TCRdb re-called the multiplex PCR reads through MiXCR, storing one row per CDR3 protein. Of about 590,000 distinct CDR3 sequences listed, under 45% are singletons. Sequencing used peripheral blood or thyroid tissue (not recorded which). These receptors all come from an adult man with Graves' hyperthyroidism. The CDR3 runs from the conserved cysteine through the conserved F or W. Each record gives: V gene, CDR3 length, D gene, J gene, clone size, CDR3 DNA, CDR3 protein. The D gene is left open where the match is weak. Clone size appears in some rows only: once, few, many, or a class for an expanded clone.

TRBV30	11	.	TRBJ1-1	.	TGTGCCTGGAGGAGTACTATTGAAGCTTTCTTT	CAWRSTIEAFF
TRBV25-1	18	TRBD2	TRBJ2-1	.	TGTGCCAGCAGTGGGGTCCGCGTAGGTAGCGGGGCATGCAATGAGCAGTTCTTC	CASSGVRVGSGACNEQFF
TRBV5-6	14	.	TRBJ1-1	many	TGTGCCAGCAGCTTAAGTGGTTCGGGGACTGAAGCTTTCTTT	CASSLSGSGTEAFF
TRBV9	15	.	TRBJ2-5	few	TGTGCCAGCAGCCAAGATCAGGGGTCTGACAAGACCCAGTACTTC	CASSQDQGSDKTQYF
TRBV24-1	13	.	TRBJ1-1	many	TGTGCCACACAACAGAGACTAAACACTGAAGCTTTCTTT	CATQQRLNTEAFF
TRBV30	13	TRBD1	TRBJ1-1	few	TGTGCCTGGACTGGACAGGTGAACACTGAAGCTTTCTTT	CAWTGQVNTEAFF
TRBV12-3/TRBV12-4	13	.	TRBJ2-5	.	TGTGCCAGCAGTTTAAGGGGACGATGGACCCAGTACTTC	CASSLRGRWTQYF
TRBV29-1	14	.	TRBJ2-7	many	TGCAGCGTCCTTCTGAGGAAAAGCTCCTACGAGCAGTACTTC	CSVLLRKSSYEQYF
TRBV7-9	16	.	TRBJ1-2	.	TGTGCCAGCAGCTCCGAGCGGCTGACCTCTAACTATGGCTACACCTTC	CASSSERLTSNYGYTF
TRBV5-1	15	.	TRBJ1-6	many	TGCGCCAGCAGCCCGGACGCAGGTCCGTATTCACCCCTCCACTTT	CASSPDAGPYSPLHF
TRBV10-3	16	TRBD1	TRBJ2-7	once	TGTGCCATCAGTGAACCCGGGACAGGGGGCTCTTACGAGCAGTACTTC	CAISEPGTGGSYEQYF
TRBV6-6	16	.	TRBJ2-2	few	TGTGCCAGCAGTTTCCCCGCAGGGGTCGGCACCGGGGAGCTGTTTTTT	CASSFPAGVGTGELFF
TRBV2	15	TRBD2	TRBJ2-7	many	TGTGCCAGCAGTACACTAGCGGGAGGGTTACACGAGCAGTACTTC	CASSTLAGGLHEQYF
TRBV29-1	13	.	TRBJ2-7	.	TGCAGCGTTGATTCGGCCCCTGGCAATGAGCAGTACTTC	CSVDSAPGNEQYF
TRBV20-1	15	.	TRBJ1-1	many	TGCAGTGCTAGAGAGTCTTGGGTCTTGAACACTGAAGCTTTCTTT	CSARESWVLNTEAFF
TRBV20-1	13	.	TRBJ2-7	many	TGCAGTGCTACCTCCTTAGTTGCTAGAGAGCAGTACTTC	CSATSLVAREQYF
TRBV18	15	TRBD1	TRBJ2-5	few	TGTGCCAGCTCACCATTTGGGACAGGGGAAGAGACCCAGTACTTC	CASSPFGTGEETQYF
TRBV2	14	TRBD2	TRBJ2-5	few	TGTGCCAGCAGCCCGGGACTAGGACGGGAGACCCAGTACTTC	CASSPGLGRETQYF
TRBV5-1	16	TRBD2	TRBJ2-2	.	TGCGCCAGCAGCGAAAGTCTAGCGGGGGGAACCGGGGAGCTGTTTTTT	CASSESLAGGTGELFF
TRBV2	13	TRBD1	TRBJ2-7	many	TGTGCCAGCAGGTCAGGGGGCCCCTACGAGCAGTACTTC	CASRSGGPYEQYF
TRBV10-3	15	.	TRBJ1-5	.	TGTGCCATCAGTGGGCTCGACAATGCCAATCAGCCCCAGCATTTT	CAISGLDNANQPQHF
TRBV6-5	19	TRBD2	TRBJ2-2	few	TGTGCCAGCAGTTACTGGACCGGACTAGCCTATCTTAGCACCGGGGAGCTGTTTTTT	CASSYWTGLAYLSTGELFF
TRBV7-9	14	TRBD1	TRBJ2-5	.	TGTGCCAGCAGCAAAGGGACAGAGCAAGAGACCCAGTACTTC	CASSKGTEQETQYF
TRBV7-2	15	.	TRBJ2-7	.	TGTGCCAGCAGCTTTAGGACGTCTTTGTACGACGAGCAGTACTTC	CASSFRTSLYDEQYF
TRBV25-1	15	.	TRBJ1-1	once	TGTGCCAGCAGTGGTCTCGGGGGCCAGAACACTGAAGCTTTCTTT	CASSGLGGQNTEAFF
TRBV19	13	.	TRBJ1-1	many	TGTGCCAGTAGTAAGAACAGGAACACTGAAGCTTTCTTT	CASSKNRNTEAFF
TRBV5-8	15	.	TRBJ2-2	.	TGTGCCAGCAGCTTGATGGCATTACAAACCGGGGAGCTGTTTTTT	CASSLMALQTGELFF
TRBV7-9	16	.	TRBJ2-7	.	TGTGCCAGCAGCTTAGTGGCTAGCGCCCACTCCTACGAGCAGTACTTC	CASSLVASAHSYEQYF
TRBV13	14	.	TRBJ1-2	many	TGTGCCAGCAGCTCAAATTCAGGGTTGGGGGGCTACACCTTC	CASSSNSGLGGYTF
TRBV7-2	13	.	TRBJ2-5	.	TGTGCCAGCAGCTTAGTAATTGGGGAGACCCAGTACTTC	CASSLVIGETQYF
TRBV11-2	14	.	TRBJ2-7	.	TGTGCCAGCAGCTTAGTAGGGTTGGTCTACGAGCAGTACTTC	CASSLVGLVYEQYF
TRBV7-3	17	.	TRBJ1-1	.	TGTGCCAGCAGCCCGGGGGGCGCACCCCTACGGGACACTGAAGCTTTCTTT	CASSPGGAPLRDTEAFF
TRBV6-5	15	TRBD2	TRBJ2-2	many	TGTGCCAGCAGTCAGAGCGGGGCGAACACCGGGGAGCTGTTTTTT	CASSQSGANTGELFF
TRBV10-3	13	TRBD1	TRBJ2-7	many	TGTGCCATCAGTGCCGGGGGACAGGGGGTGCAGTACTTC	CAISAGGQGVQYF
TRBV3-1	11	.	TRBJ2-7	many	TGTGCCAGCAGCCAAGCTCTCGAGCAGTACTTC	CASSQALEQYF
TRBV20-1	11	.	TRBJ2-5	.	TGCTTCGCTAGGTACCAAGAGACCCAGTACTTC	CFARYQETQYF
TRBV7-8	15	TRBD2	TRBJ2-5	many	TGTGCCAGCAGCAATACTAGCGGGACGCGAGAGACCCAGTACTTC	CASSNTSGTRETQYF
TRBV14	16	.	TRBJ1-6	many	TGTGCCAGCAGCCAAGAAGGCGGCCGTGGAAATTCACCCCTCCACTTT	CASSQEGGRGNSPLHF
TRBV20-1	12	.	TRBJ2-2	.	TGCAGTGCCCAGTGGAACACCGGGGAGCTGTTTTTT	CSAQWNTGELFF
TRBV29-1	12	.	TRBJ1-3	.	TGCAGCCCCACGCAGGCTGGAAACACCATATATTTT	CSPTQAGNTIYF
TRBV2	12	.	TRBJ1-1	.	TGTGCCAGAACCGGGACACTCACCGGAGCTTTCTTT	CARTGTLTGAFF
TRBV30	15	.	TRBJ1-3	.	TGTGCCTGGAGTAGAGGTTCGCAGGGTGGAAACACCATATATTTT	CAWSRGSQGGNTIYF
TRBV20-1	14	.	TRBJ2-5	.	TGCAGTGCTAGGGGGTGGCTTAGCACAGATACGCAGTACTTC	CSARGWLSTDTQYF
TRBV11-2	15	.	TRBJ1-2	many	TGTGCCAGCAGCTTAGATTTTCAGGGTGGATATGGCTACACCTTC	CASSLDFQGGYGYTF
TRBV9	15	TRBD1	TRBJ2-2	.	TGTGCCAGCAGCGTAGGCAGGGGGTGGACCGGGGAGCTGTTTTTT	CASSVGRGWTGELFF
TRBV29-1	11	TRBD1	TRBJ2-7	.	TGCAGCGCGGCAGGGGGCTACGAGCAGTACTTC	CSAAGGYEQYF
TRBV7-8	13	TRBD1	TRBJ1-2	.	TGTGCCAGCAGCTCGCGACAGGGTTATGGCTACACCTTC	CASSSRQGYGYTF
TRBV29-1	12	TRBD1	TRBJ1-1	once	TGCAGCAGCCGGGACAGGGGCGCTGAAGCTTTCTTT	CSSRDRGAEAFF
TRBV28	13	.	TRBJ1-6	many	TGTGCCAGCAGTTTGATTGGGAATTCACCCCTCCACTTT	CASSLIGNSPLHF
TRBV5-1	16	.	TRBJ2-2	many	TGCGCCAGCAGCTTTAGCGGGACAGGATACACCGGGGAGCTGTTTTTT	CASSFSGTGYTGELFF